Described below is a single TCR beta chain sequence and its context. This clonotype showed up just once. The antigen this receptor binds is unknown. One base away there is no much larger clone; base qualities are not given. V has 2 bases trimmed and J has 2 bases trimmed; junction bases matching no gene number 5. The CDR3 holds 15 amino acids from the cysteine to the phenylalanine. CDR3 DNA only is kept here, 45 bases in frame from base 1. This sample was included in a study of identical twins (dated by TCRdb to between 2015 and 2016). Background for the entire study: The study deep-sequenced TCR alpha and beta repertoires from monozygotic twins, unrelated adults of various ages and cord blood to test whether fetal clonotypes persist. Replicate twin experiments were performed at different times using different library preparation protocols to rule out contamination. What the research found in general, with its limitations: Invariant T cells such as MAIT and iNKT could partly confound zero-insertion analyses, though diverse VJ usage argued against this for most clonotypes. The excess sharing between twins in beta out-of-frame sequences was weaker because fewer shared sequences reduced the signal-to-noise ratio. Conclusions relied on cross-sectional statistical analysis, since the same donors could not be followed over many years. Compared with coincidental sharing between unrelated individuals, out-of-frame TCR alpha sequences shared between twins showed an excess of sequences with low generation probability. Abundant cord blood beta clonotypes had fewer insertions, young adult naive repertoires showed a similar but weaker trend, and memory repertoires showed no such trend. Recombination models systematically underestimated out-of-frame TCR alpha sharing in monozygotic twins but agreed with sharing between unrelated individuals.

The library was built by means of 5' RACE. TCRdb shows the sequencer as Illumina HiSeq 2000. A universal primer binding site was introduced by template switching, and a unique molecular identifier was present in the final cDNA, enabling accurate counting of TCR cDNA molecules. First-strand cDNA for TCR alpha and beta chains was synthesized from specific primers in the conserved constant-segment region. To control for contamination, every cDNA library carried two barcodes: a SMART-Mk sample barcode plus Illumina barcodes. TruSeq adapter sequences and Illumina sample barcodes were added in two successive PCR steps. The TCR alpha and beta cDNA libraries were sequenced on the Illumina HiSeq platform using custom primers. The study's processing was this. MiGEC processed the raw reads to extract unique molecular identifiers, while MiXCR was used to determine the CDR3 positions. For each individual, recombination models were inferred using an EM algorithm with the repgenHMM and IGoR tools. The analysis of shared clonotypes was done with the tcR package in R, with sharing normalized by the product of cloneset sizes. Out-of-frame nonproductive sequences were analyzed to study raw recombination free of thymic and clonal selection effects. TCRdb applied fastp at Q25 and MiXCR to the public reads, then kept only in-frame beta chains. Identical CDR3 protein sequences are pooled into one entry, listed with their most common genes and DNA. It is TCRdb's table, rather than the study itself, that gives the V and J calls and clone size. The sample table contains about 530,000 distinct CDR3 sequences; only one count was recorded for about 22% of them. The leading ten clones occupy roughly 0.5% of the sample.

All donors were healthy Caucasians. The twin cohort comprised three pairs of female monozygotic twins, all aged roughly 18 to 30 years. Positive isolation kits from Invitrogen were used to isolate the CD4+ and CD8+ T cell populations. A further study also used this sample, focusing on yellow fever vaccine responses in identical twins. That second report states: According to the authors, in identical twins the way T cells responded to vaccination appeared partly convergent and partly personalized. In identical twins, the study followed T cell clones that responded to the vaccine with precision.

The receptor's source is a woman under 30 in good health. The sample consisted of CD4+ T cells sorted from blood. This chain is built from TRBV12-3 or TRBV12-4 and TRBJ2-5; 7 nucleotides in the junction match TRBD2. The CDR3 region reads CASSLFGSGQETQYF. The base sequence is TGTGCCAGCAGTTTATTTGGTAGCGGGCAAGAGACCCAGTACTTC.